These 31 T cell receptor beta chains came from one sample sequenced in a study of shared clonotypes between healthy human individuals. Clones were sequenced by immunoSEQ multiplex PCR, and TCRdb holds only the in-frame ones, with some missing. The sample shows approximately 2.1 million clones, 90% to 95% of them seen only once. What was sequenced was naive CD4+ T cells from PBMCs. Regarding subset: CD45RA+ positively selected. The source of these receptors is a man younger than 30 in good health. Some clones in this sample may be carry-over from other donors' samples.

The chain carries TRBV4-1 and TRBJ2-1, with a weak D call TRBD2 (6 bases). In germline, CDR1 is MGHRA, CDR2 YSYEKL. The V and J ends lost 0 bases and 5 bases respectively, with 11 bases between them. This CDR3 spans 15 amino acids. Written as DNA, the CDR3 is TGCGCCAGCAGCCAAGACCCAGCGGGCCACAATGAGCAGTTCTTC. Encoded protein: CASSQDPAGHNEQFF.

The chain couples TRBV7-3 to TRBJ1-1; D uncertain. CDR3 length: 15 residues. V lost 2 bases to trimming and J lost 0 bases, with 10 bases between them. Per germline, CDR1 SGHTA and CDR2 FQGTGA. CDR3 nucleotide sequence: TGTGCCAGCAGCTTATCGCGGGTTTTGAACACTGAAGCTTTCTTT. Protein sequence: CASSLSRVLNTEAFF.

The chain is built from TRBV6-5 and TRBJ2-7, with D perhaps matching TRBD1 or TRBD2 (7 bases each). The germline V gene encodes CDR1 MNHEY and CDR2 SVGAGI. The V and J ends lost 5 bases and 2 bases respectively, with 16 bases between them. This CDR3 is 15 amino acids long. The CDR3 DNA follows: TGTGCCAGCAGTAAACAAGGGAGGGGGCCCTACGAGCAGTACTTC. Protein product: CASSKQGRGPYEQYF.

V is TRBV7-2 and J is TRBJ2-7; D remains ambiguous. There are 14 residues in the CDR3. Germline CDR1 is SGHTA and CDR2 is FQGNSA. The V end was cut by 5 bases, the J end by 0 bases, with 11 bases between. In nucleotides, the CDR3 is TGTGCCAGCAGCCTACAGCCGATCTCCTACGAGCAGTACTTC. It encodes CASSLQPISYEQYF.

Points on this clone: Other DNA sequences in this sample translate to the same CDR3. The CDR3 here is CASSLTRGNEQYF. CDR3 nucleotides: TGTGCCAGCAGCTTAACCAGAGGGAACGAGCAGTACTTC. This chain uses TRBV7-3 with TRBJ2-7; the D gene is possibly TRBD2 (5 bases). The CDR3 runs 13 residues. Per germline, CDR1 SGHTA and CDR2 FQGTGA. V shed 0 bases and J shed 5 bases, with 8 bases lying between them.

This clone was seen only once. The rearrangement joins TRBV7-8 to TRBJ1-5; perhaps TRBD1 as D (5 bases). Looked up from germline, CDR1 is SGHVS and CDR2 is FQNEAQ. The CDR3 runs 15 residues. Trimming shortened V by 2 bases and J by 3 bases, and 11 bases separated the two germline ends. The CDR3 DNA sequence: TGTGCCAGCAGCTTATTCAGGGACTTCAATCAGCCCCAGCATTTT. Its protein product is CASSLFRDFNQPQHF.

About this clone itself: This same CDR3 is encoded by further DNA sequences in the sample. The V call is TRBV6-5, the J call TRBJ2-7; 11 bases are a match to TRBD2. The CDR3 length is 15 residues. V lost 0 bases to trimming and J lost 2 bases; unmatched junction nucleotides: 0. The germline gives CDR1 MNHEY, CDR2 SVGAGI. Written as DNA, the CDR3 is TGTGCCAGCAGTTACTCGGGACTAGCGGCCTACGAGCAGTACTTC. Residues: CASSYSGLAAYEQYF.

The J gene is TRBJ2-7, the V gene TRBV7-2; 10 bases agree with TRBD2. The CDR3 runs 15 residues. Germline CDR1 SGHTA, CDR2 FQGNSA. Losses at the gene ends were 6 bases for V and 0 bases for J; bases not matched to a gene: 5. The CDR3 DNA sequence: TGTGCCAGCAGTAGAACTAGCGGGGCCTCCTACGAGCAGTACTTC. It translates to CASSRTSGASYEQYF.

V and J are TRBV28 and TRBJ2-1; 9 bases are a match to TRBD2. Trimming at V came to 8 bases and at J to 12 bases, leaving 5 bases not matched to a gene. The germline V gene encodes CDR1 MDHEN and CDR2 SYDVKM. The CDR3 totals 11 residues. CDR3 DNA: TGTGCCAGCTTAGCGGGAGTTCGGCAGTTCTTC. Encoded protein: CASLAGVRQFF. The entire variable domain, with the rest obtained from reference TRBV28 and TRBJ2-1, is as follows: DVKVTQSSRYLVKRTGEKVFLECVQDMDHENMFWYRQDPGLGLRLIYFSYDVKMKEKGDIPEGYSVSREKKERFSLILESASTNQTSMYLCASLAGVRQFFGPGTRLTVL.

The chain carries TRBV7-2 and TRBJ2-3; possibly TRBD2 for D (5 bases). Germline V CDR1 and CDR2: SGHTA, FQGNSA. Deletions cut 1 base from V and 4 bases from J, with 12 bases between. The length of the CDR3 is 15 residues. For the CDR3, the DNA is TGTGCCAGCAGCTTAGTCCGGGGAACCGCAGATACGCAGTATTTT. Encoded protein: CASSLVRGTADTQYF. The whole variable domain, remainder taken from reference TRBV7-2 and TRBJ2-3, is GAGVSQSPSNKVTEKGKDVELRCDPISGHTALYWYRQSLGQGLEFLIYFQGNSAPDKSGLPSDRFSAERTGGSVSTLTIQRTQQEDSAVYLCASSLVRGTADTQYFGPGTRLTVL.

This clone was observed once. The V and J genes are TRBV5-6 and TRBJ1-6, with D possibly being TRBD1 (6 bases). Germline V gives CDR1 SGHDT, CDR2 YYEEEE. This CDR3 is 18 amino acids long. V lost 4 bases to trimming and J lost 0 bases, with 17 bases between them. This chain's CDR3 is CASSLLDRLSSYNSPLHF. The DNA of the CDR3 is TGTGCCAGCAGCCTCTTGGACAGACTGAGCTCCTATAATTCACCCCTCCACTTT.

The chain combines TRBV5-1 with TRBJ2-7; 13 bases map to TRBD2. V lost 4 bases, J lost 5 bases, and 9 bases stayed unmatched. Germline V gene sequence: CDR1 SGHRS, CDR2 YFSETQ. The CDR3 runs 16 residues. CDR3 bases: TGCGCCAGCAGCGCAGGACTAGCGGGAGATTTCGACGAGCAGTACTTC. As protein: CASSAGLAGDFDEQYF.

This clone was observed a few times. The chain couples TRBV18 to TRBJ2-2; 12 bases align to TRBD2. Germline CDR1 reads KGHSH; CDR2 reads LQKENI. The CDR3 contains 18 residues. Losses at the gene ends were 3 bases for V and 1 base for J; bases not matched to a gene: 6. CDR3 amino acids: CASSPFGLAGKNTGELFF. The CDR3 coding sequence is TGTGCCAGCTCACCCTTCGGACTAGCGGGAAAGAACACCGGGGAGCTGTTTTTT.

The V and J genes are TRBV30 and TRBJ2-5; D not resolved. Trimming pared 1 base from V and 1 base from J, leaving 4 bases between. This CDR3 region has 12 residues. Looked up from germline, CDR1 is GTSNPN and CDR2 is SVGIG (reference sequence). CDR3 amino acids: CAWSEAQETQYF. DNA for the CDR3: TGTGCCTGGAGTGAGGCCCAAGAGACCCAGTACTTC.

As regards this clone: Other DNA sequences of this sample code for an identical CDR3. This chain uses TRBV2 with TRBJ2-1; 7 bases map to TRBD1. The CDR3 spans 13 residues. The J segment lost 6 bases and the V segment lost 4 bases, leaving 3 bases of the junction unmatched. CDR1 is SNHLY and CDR2 is FYNNEI in the germline V gene. The DNA for the CDR3 is TGTGCCAGCAGTGGACAGGGTGTCAATGAGCAGTTCTTC. This sequence encodes CASSGQGVNEQFF.

The chain has TRBV9 and TRBJ1-4, with D maybe TRBD1 (5 bases). The V gene's germline CDR1 is SGDLS and CDR2 YYNGEE. Trimming shortened V by 0 bases and J by 12 bases, and 21 bases separated the two germline ends. This CDR3 contains 16 residues. CDR3 amino acids: CASSVAGTGLRRELFF. The DNA of the CDR3 is TGTGCCAGCAGCGTAGCCGGGACGGGGCTGCGGAGGGAACTGTTTTTT.

This chain links TRBV11-1 with TRBJ1-1, with D maybe TRBD1 (6 bases). The V end was cut by 5 bases, the J end by 11 bases, with 21 bases between. The CDR3 is made up of 14 amino acids. CDR1 is SGHAT, CDR2 FQDESV, per germline (reference sequence). CDR3 in amino acids: CASSPETYRVEAFF. As DNA, the CDR3 is TGTGCCAGCAGCCCGGAGACTTACAGGGTGGAGGCTTTCTTT.

The sample holds one count of this clone. The chain uses TRBV7-7 and TRBJ2-3; the D is unclear. Germline V gives CDR1 SSHAT, CDR2 FNYEAQ (reference sequence). This CDR3 comprises 13 residues. Trimming left V 3 bases short and J 2 bases short, with 6 bases between. The CDR3 DNA is TGTGCCAGCAGCTTTCGTGACACAGATACGCAGTATTTT. This codes for CASSFRDTDTQYF.

The chain links TRBV5-1 to TRBJ2-7; a weak D match, TRBD1 (5 bases). Germline CDR1 SGHRS, CDR2 YFSETQ. This CDR3 spans 17 amino acids. V was shortened by 3 bases and J by 2 bases, with 21 bases between the two germline ends. The CDR3 reads CASSSTLGERRPYEQYF. DNA of the CDR3: TGCGCCAGCAGCTCTACCCTAGGGGAACGCCGGCCCTACGAGCAGTACTTC.

This sequence joins TRBV29-1 and TRBJ2-3; perhaps TRBD2 as D (5 bases). V lost 5 bases, J lost 13 bases, and 19 bases lay in between. Germline V gene sequence: CDR1 SQVTM, CDR2 ANQGSEA. The CDR3 contains 12 residues. DNA of the CDR3: TGCAGCGTTCAACGGGAACCCCGGCGAGAGTATTTT. The encoded protein is CSVQREPRREYF.

The chain recombines TRBV6-6 with TRBJ2-5; 9 bases align to TRBD1. Germline CDR1 MNHNY, CDR2 SVGAGI (reference sequence). J lost 4 bases, V lost 4 bases, and 7 bases had no gene match. The CDR3 extends over 15 amino acids. This chain's CDR3 is CASSSYTGGPETQYF. The CDR3 bases are TGTGCCAGCAGTTCGTACACAGGGGGCCCAGAGACCCAGTACTTC.

This chain uses TRBV28 with TRBJ2-1; D is ambiguous. The CDR3 has 13 residues. V lost 3 bases and J 8 bases, leaving 11 bases between the germline ends. Germline V lookup: CDR1 MDHEN, CDR2 SYDVKM. CDR3 sequence: CASSFQNEYEQFF. For the CDR3, the DNA is TGTGCCAGCAGTTTCCAAAACGAGTATGAGCAGTTCTTC.

Concerning this clone itself: In the same sample, other DNA sequences code for this CDR3. V and J are TRBV5-4 and TRBJ1-5, with 7 bases fitting TRBD1. Trimming took 0 bases from V and 3 from J; bases not matched to a gene: 3. The germline V gene has CDR1 SGHNT and CDR2 YYREEE (reference sequence). This CDR3 comprises 15 residues. For the CDR3, the DNA is TGTGCCAGCAGCTTGGGGGGACAGATCAATCAGCCCCAGCATTTT. Protein: CASSLGGQINQPQHF.

Remarks on this clone: Other nucleotide sequences from this sample produce the same CDR3. The chain links TRBV14 to TRBJ1-1; D is unclear. V lost 4 bases to trimming and J lost 1 base, with 7 bases between them. The length of the CDR3 is 13 residues. Germline V gives CDR1 SGHDN, CDR2 FVKESK. DNA of the CDR3: TGTGCCAGCAGCCCTCTTGGGAACACTGAAGCTTTCTTT. It codes for CASSPLGNTEAFF.

The gene calls are TRBV29-1 and TRBJ2-3, with no clear D. Germline loops: CDR1 SQVTM, CDR2 ANQGSEA. Between the trimmed V and J ends, which lost 6 bases and 0 bases, there was a span of 16 bases. This CDR3 is 15 amino acids long. CDR3 nucleotide sequence: TGCAGCGTGGGTGGCAGCACCCTTAGCACAGATACGCAGTATTTT. It translates to CSVGGSTLSTDTQYF.

This chain uses TRBV18 with TRBJ2-2; 11 nucleotides match TRBD2. The germline V gene has CDR1 KGHSH and CDR2 LQKENI. The CDR3 extends over 16 amino acids. Losses at the gene ends were 3 bases for V and 9 bases for J; bases not matched to a gene: 9. DNA for the CDR3: TGTGCCAGCTCACCTATTCGACTAGCGGGAAGCCGGGAGCTGTTTTTT. It codes for CASSPIRLAGSRELFF. The full variable domain, in which reference TRBV18 and TRBJ2-2 provide the parts outside the CDR3, is NAGVMQNPRHLVRRRGQEARLRCSPMKGHSHVYWYRQLPEEGLKFMVYLQKENIIDESGMPKERFSAEFPKEGPSILRIQQVVRGDSAAYFCASSPIRLAGSRELFFGEGSRLTVL.

The chain couples TRBV5-1 to TRBJ2-4, with TRBD1 matching over 8 bases. This CDR3 comprises 14 residues. Germline V gene sequence: CDR1 SGHRS, CDR2 YFSETQ. With 3 bases clipped from V and 6 bases from J, the junction kept 5 bases outside the gene matches. DNA of the CDR3: TGCGCCAGCAGCTCCCGGGACAGGTCAAACATTCAGTACTTC. Its translation is CASSSRDRSNIQYF.

This clone has only one observation. This chain connects TRBV4-1 to TRBJ2-5; the D gene is possibly TRBD2 (6 bases). The germline gives CDR1 MGHRA, CDR2 YSYEKL. V lost 3 bases and J lost 2, with 16 bases in between. This CDR3 is 16 amino acids long. CDR3 amino acids: CASSHARGTDQETQYF. The CDR3 nucleotides are TGCGCCAGCAGCCATGCCCGGGGGACGGATCAAGAGACCCAGTACTTC.

The count of this clone is one. This chain joins TRBV4-1 and TRBJ2-1; D is unresolved. V lost 1 base to trimming and J lost 1 base, with 8 bases between them. The CDR3 is 15 residues long. Germline V gene sequence: CDR1 MGHRA, CDR2 YSYEKL. This chain's CDR3 is CASSQVVGSYNEQFF. In nucleotides, the CDR3 is TGCGCCAGCAGCCAAGTCGTCGGGTCCTACAATGAGCAGTTCTTC.

The sample holds one count of this clone. The chain uses TRBV18 and TRBJ2-2; D is perhaps TRBD1 or TRBD2 (6 bases each). The V end was cut by 0 bases, the J end by 4 bases, with 12 bases between. From germline, CDR1 is KGHSH and CDR2 LQKENI. This CDR3 has 16 amino acids. The DNA for the CDR3 is TGTGCCAGCTCACCACCGGGGGGCCGTGTCACCGGGGAGCTGTTTTTT. As protein: CASSPPGGRVTGELFF.

This clone was found once. This rearrangement joins TRBV6-1 to TRBJ1-1; D uncertain. Trimming took 4 bases from V and 2 from J, leaving 17 bases between them. The V gene's germline CDR1 is MNHNS and CDR2 SASEGT. CDR3 length: 16 residues. As DNA, the CDR3 is TGTGCCAGCAGTGCGGGAAGGTCGGCAGTTAACACTGAAGCTTTCTTT. Residues: CASSAGRSAVNTEAFF.